These 20 T cell receptor beta chains came from one sample sequenced in a study of blood T cell repertoires in COVID-19. Profiling relied on immunoSEQ multiplex PCR, and the TCRdb table lists in-frame clones only, not all of them. The sample contains 150,000 to 200,000 clones, just under 90% of which appear only once. Material for sequencing was peripheral blood. All receptors come from a woman aged 70 to 79 with COVID-19, enrolled during active disease.

The rearrangement joins TRBV21-1 to TRBJ1-4; the table gives TRBD1 as D, unverified against the DNA. TRBV21-1 is a listed pseudogene. CDR3 length: 14 residues. CDR3 in amino acids: CASRAGVANEKLFF. The CDR3 bases are TGTGCCAGCAGGGCAGGGGTGGCTAATGAAAAACTGTTTTTT.

Turning to this clone: One end of the junction does not line up with germline, which may come from a read error. The V and J genes are TRBV30 and TRBJ2-5; 11 bases match TRBD1. The germline gives CDR1 GTSNPN, CDR2 SVGIG (reference sequence). CDR3 size: 13 residues. CDR3 DNA: TGTGCCTGGAGTGCACTGTCGGGGACAGGGGGACACTTC. Translation gives CAWSALSGTGGHF.

The chain couples TRBV5-1 to TRBJ2-5; TRBD2 matches 7 bases. V dropped 0 bases and J dropped 2; count of bases not matched to a gene: 7. The germline gives CDR1 SGHRS, CDR2 YFSETQ. This CDR3 region has 16 residues. As DNA, the CDR3 is TGCGCCAGCAGCTTGGAGTCTAGCGGCATACAAGAGACCCAGTACTTC. Its translation: CASSLESSGIQETQYF.

V gene TRBV19 combines with J gene TRBJ1-2, with D possibly being TRBD1 (6 bases). The germline gives CDR1 LNHDA, CDR2 SQIVND (reference sequence). The CDR3 covers 14 residues. The V and J ends lost 5 bases and 7 bases respectively, with 17 bases between them. The CDR3 nucleotides read TGTGCCAGTAGTGGGGACACCCCAACAGGTGGCTACACCTTC. Its translation is CASSGDTPTGGYTF.

This chain joins TRBV19 and TRBJ1-1, with D possibly TRBD1 on 5 matching bases. Germline CDR1 is LNHDA and CDR2 is SQIVND (reference sequence). The V and J ends lost 6 bases and 1 base respectively, with 9 bases between them. This CDR3 comprises 13 residues. The CDR3 coding sequence is TGTGCCAGTAGGGGCCAGGGGAACACTGAAGCTTTCTTT. Encoded protein: CASRGQGNTEAFF.

The rearrangement uses TRBV5-1 and TRBJ2-7; 10 bases are shared with TRBD2. Trimming removed 4 bases from V and 6 bases from J; junction bases left unmatched: 7. CDR1 and CDR2 from the germline V gene are SGHRS and YFSETQ. The CDR3 has 14 residues. CDR3 coding DNA: TGCGCCAGCAGCACAGCGGGAGGGCCGAGCGAGCAGTACTTC. Protein product: CASSTAGGPSEQYF.

This chain links TRBV5-1 with TRBJ2-7, with TRBD2 matching over 7 bases. The CDR3 has 15 amino acids. After removal of 1 base from V and 0 bases from J, the junction contained 4 bases not matched to a gene. In germline, CDR1 is SGHRS, CDR2 YFSETQ. CDR3: CASSLFGGSSYEQYF. CDR3 nucleotide sequence: TGCGCCAGCAGCTTGTTCGGCGGGAGCTCCTACGAGCAGTACTTC.

The genes are TRBV10-3 and TRBJ2-7; D is possibly TRBD2 (6 bases). V gave up 6 bases and J gave up 0 bases, with 12 bases separating them. The CDR3 covers 14 residues. Germline-derived CDR1 and CDR2 are ENHRY and SYGVKD. CDR3 DNA: TGTGCCATCAGCTATAGCGGAAACTCCTACGAGCAGTACTTC. This encodes CAISYSGNSYEQYF.

The rearrangement joins TRBV29-1 to TRBJ1-1; a possible D gene is TRBD1 (6 bases). With 3 bases removed from V and 1 base from J, the gap between germline ends came to 9 bases. This CDR3 contains 13 residues. Germline CDR1 is SQVTM and CDR2 is ANQGSEA. The CDR3 loop reads CSVDQGQNTEAFF. The CDR3, as DNA: TGCAGCGTTGATCAGGGGCAGAACACTGAAGCTTTCTTT.

The chain joins TRBV7-2 to TRBJ2-7, with 13 bases aligning to TRBD2. CDR1 and CDR2 from the germline V gene are SGHTA and FQGNSA. After removal of 1 base from V and 4 bases from J, the junction contained 4 bases not matched to a gene. There are 16 residues in the CDR3. CDR3 in amino acids: CASSLDGTSGTYEQYF. The DNA of the CDR3 is TGTGCCAGCAGCTTAGACGGGACTAGCGGGACTTACGAGCAGTACTTC. Full variable domain (missing parts from reference TRBV7-2 and TRBJ2-7): GAGVSQSPSNKVTEKGKDVELRCDPISGHTALYWYRQSLGQGLEFLIYFQGNSAPDKSGLPSDRFSAERTGGSVSTLTIQRTQQEDSAVYLCASSLDGTSGTYEQYFGPGTRLTVT.

As for this clone: The sample has other DNA sequences that encode this CDR3 too. CDR3 loop: CSARQGYEQYF. The CDR3 DNA follows: TGCAGTGCTAGACAGGGTTACGAGCAGTACTTC. This rearrangement joins TRBV20-1 to TRBJ2-7; tentatively, D is TRBD1 (5 bases). With 2 bases removed from V and 4 bases from J, the gap between germline ends came to 6 bases. Per the germline V gene, CDR1 is DFQATT and CDR2 is SNEGSKA (reference sequence). The CDR3 contains 11 residues.

The rearrangement uses TRBV7-6 and TRBJ2-3; D possibly corresponds to TRBD1 (6 bases). Germline assignment: CDR1 SGHVS and CDR2 FNYEAQ. Trimming pared 5 bases from V and 4 bases from J, leaving 22 bases between. This CDR3 contains 17 residues. The DNA for the CDR3 is TGTGCCAGCAGCCGAGACCTGGACAGTCTACTTGCAGATACGCAGTATTTT. It encodes CASSRDLDSLLADTQYF.

This clone occurred a few times. The chain is built from TRBV30 and TRBJ1-5, with unresolved D. This CDR3 is 15 amino acids long. Germline loops: CDR1 GTSNPN, CDR2 SVGIG (reference sequence). Trimming stripped 0 bases from V and 0 bases from J, with 9 bases between. CDR3 nucleotide sequence: TGTGCCTGGAGTGTACCCAGGCATAGCAATCAGCCCCAGCATTTT. Amino acids: CAWSVPRHSNQPQHF.

The V gene is TRBV29-1, the J gene TRBJ2-1, with TRBD2 identical over 8 bases. CDR1 is SQVTM, CDR2 ANQGSEA, per germline. The V segment lost 4 bases and the J segment 8 bases; nucleotides outside the gene matches: 4. The CDR3 has 12 amino acids. The CDR3 loop is CSVGREGDEQFF. The CDR3 DNA reads TGCAGCGTTGGTCGGGAGGGCGATGAGCAGTTCTTC.

J is TRBJ2-2 and V is TRBV28, with 7 bases matching TRBD1. Germline CDR1 and CDR2: MDHEN and SYDVKM. This CDR3 region has 17 residues. The junction had 7 bases not matched to a gene; V was cut back by 3 bases and J by 0 bases. The CDR3 DNA reads as TGTGCCAGCAGTTTGGCGACAGGGTGGACGAACACCGGGGAGCTGTTTTTT. Its translation: CASSLATGWTNTGELFF.

This clone is a singleton in its sample. This chain links TRBV4-1 with TRBJ1-2; D not certain. Trimming took 0 bases from V and 4 from J, leaving 6 bases between them. CDR3 length equals 13 residues. Per germline, CDR1 MGHRA and CDR2 YSYEKL. DNA for the CDR3: TGCGCCAGCAGCCAAGACGGGAGCTATGGCTACACCTTC. Translated, it gives CASSQDGSYGYTF.

This chain joins TRBV10-3 and TRBJ1-1; unclear D gene. Germline assignment: CDR1 ENHRY and CDR2 SYGVKD. Trimming removed 10 bases from V and 0 bases from J, with 12 bases in between. The CDR3 has 13 residues. The CDR3: CASRTFMNTEAFF. The CDR3 nucleotides are TGTGCCAGCCGGACTTTTATGAACACTGAAGCTTTCTTT.

The V and J genes are TRBV6-2 or TRBV6-3 and TRBJ1-5; 10 bases match TRBD1. V dropped 2 bases and J dropped 1; count of bases not matched to a gene: 8. Germline CDR1 and CDR2: MNHEY and SVGEGT. The CDR3 is 18 residues long. The CDR3 DNA follows: TGTGCCAGCAGTTACCACACCGGGACAGGGGACAGCAATCAGCCCCAGCATTTT. It translates to CASSYHTGTGDSNQPQHF.

There are a few counts of this clone. DNA of the CDR3: TGTGCCAGCAGACCGGGACTGTGGAACACTGAAGCTTTCTTT. Amino acid sequence: CASRPGLWNTEAFF. This chain links TRBV3-1 (or the pseudogene TRBV3-2) with TRBJ1-1; D is possibly TRBD1 (5 bases). Germline V lookup: CDR1 LGHDT, CDR2 YNNKEL (reference sequence). Trimming stripped 6 bases from V and 1 base from J, with 12 bases between. This CDR3 contains 14 residues.

The rearrangement uses TRBV28 and TRBJ1-1, with TRBD1 identical over 9 bases. The junction had 3 bases not matched to a gene; V was cut back by 6 bases and J by 1 base. The CDR3 sequence is 14 residues long. Germline-derived CDR1 and CDR2 are MDHEN and SYDVKM. CDR3 loop: CASRPTGGNTEAFF. The CDR3 DNA follows: TGTGCCAGCAGACCGACAGGGGGGAACACTGAAGCTTTCTTT.